This T cell receptor beta chain was obtained from a study of T cells in Graves' hyperthyroidism and ophthalmopathy. General study points: Most expanded thyroid clonotypes above 0.001 recurred in blood.

RNA transcripts gave rise to amplified TCR beta CDR3 regions. With the HTBI primer set, the TCR CDR3 went through a first round of RT-PCR. TCRdb reanalysed the multiplex PCR reads using MiXCR and keeps one entry per CDR3 protein. The data contain hundreds of thousands of distinct CDR3 sequences, around 14% of them singletons. This clonotype was seen only a few times. Its target is unknown. From germline, CDR1 is SEHNR and CDR2 FQNEAQ (reference sequence). This CDR3 spans 15 amino acids. V was cut by 4 bases and J by 0 bases, with 10 bases left in between. The sample comprised blood. The chain carries TRBV7-9 and TRBJ1-3; the D gene is possibly TRBD1 (5 bases). This sequence originates from a woman aged 18-30 years with Graves' hyperthyroidism. CDR3 nucleotide sequence: TGTGCCAGCAGCTGGGACCGGGCCTCTGGAAACACCATATATTTT. Protein product: CASSWDRASGNTIYF.